This paragraph covers one T cell receptor (beta chain) sequence. The data originate from a study of cytomegalovirus exposure and HLA in healthy donors. V was pared by 5 bases and J by 2 bases, with 6 bases between. The CDR3 is 12 residues long. Germline lookup yields CDR1 SGHVS and CDR2 FQNEAQ. The PCR employed 60 Vbeta primers together with 13 Jbeta primers. Data came from immunoSEQ multiplex PCR; TCRdb stores just in-frame clones and leaves some out. The sample has roughly 95,000 clones; about four fifths are singletons. Sequencing used PBMCs. This sequence originates from a man in his thirties or forties in good health and CMV-seropositive. The rearrangement joins TRBV7-8 to TRBJ2-5; the D gene is possibly TRBD2 (6 bases). CDR3: CASSGGQETQYF. The CDR3, as DNA: TGTGCCAGCAGCGGGGGGCAAGAGACCCAGTACTTC.